The clone carrying this T cell receptor (beta chain) was picked up a small number of times. What it binds is not known. The source of the sample is a study of response to subunit inactivated influenza vaccine. Study conclusions and caveats: A suggestion made by the authors is that each seasonal influenza vaccination recruits few new T cells.

TCRdb re-analysed the RT-PCR reads in MiXCR, keeping a single row per CDR3 protein. The sample gives 540,000 or so distinct CDR3 sequences, about an eighth of which show up once; approximately 14% is in the top ten. The sequence came from a man aged 45-60 years who received an inactivated influenza vaccine. The sample in question was PBMCs from blood, obtained roughly 45 days after vaccination.

The CDR3 loop reads CSASPGFEQYF. The CDR3 DNA reads TGCAGTGCTAGTCCGGGTTTCGAGCAGTACTTC. The chain carries TRBV20-1 and TRBJ2-7; D uncertain. CDR3 size: 11 residues. Germline CDR1 DFQATT, CDR2 SNEGSKA (reference sequence). Trimming pared 3 bases from V and 6 bases from J, leaving 9 bases between.